This T cell receptor (beta chain) stems from a study of CD8 T cells in ankylosing spondylitis. The study, taken as a whole, reports: Enrichment of disease-linked clones was reportedly significant in matched ankylosing spondylitis synovial fluid. Some of these motif variants have turned up before, in reports on reactive arthritis synovial fluid and blood. Disease-linked clones had a CD8+ phenotype and relatively low frequency in peripheral blood. One TCR beta motif, made up of eight highly homologous variants, appeared characteristic of ankylosing spondylitis blood.

Trimming removed 6 bases from V and 2 bases from J, with 6 bases in between. There are 12 residues in the CDR3. This clonotype showed up many times. Its antigen is unidentified. Researchers built TCR beta libraries using quantitative 5'-RACE with molecular barcodes. Each CDR3 protein gets one entry after TCRdb re-called the 5' RACE reads with MiXCR. This sample has a few hundred thousand distinct CDR3 sequences, with about 13% found just once. Sequenced: blood, either unsorted or a sorted T cell fraction (not recorded which). The rearrangement uses TRBV12-3 or TRBV12-4 and TRBJ2-3, with unresolved D. This TCR came from a male donor with ankylosing spondylitis. CDR3 protein: CASRRTTDTQYF. The CDR3 DNA is TGTGCCAGCAGACGCACCACAGATACGCAGTATTTT.